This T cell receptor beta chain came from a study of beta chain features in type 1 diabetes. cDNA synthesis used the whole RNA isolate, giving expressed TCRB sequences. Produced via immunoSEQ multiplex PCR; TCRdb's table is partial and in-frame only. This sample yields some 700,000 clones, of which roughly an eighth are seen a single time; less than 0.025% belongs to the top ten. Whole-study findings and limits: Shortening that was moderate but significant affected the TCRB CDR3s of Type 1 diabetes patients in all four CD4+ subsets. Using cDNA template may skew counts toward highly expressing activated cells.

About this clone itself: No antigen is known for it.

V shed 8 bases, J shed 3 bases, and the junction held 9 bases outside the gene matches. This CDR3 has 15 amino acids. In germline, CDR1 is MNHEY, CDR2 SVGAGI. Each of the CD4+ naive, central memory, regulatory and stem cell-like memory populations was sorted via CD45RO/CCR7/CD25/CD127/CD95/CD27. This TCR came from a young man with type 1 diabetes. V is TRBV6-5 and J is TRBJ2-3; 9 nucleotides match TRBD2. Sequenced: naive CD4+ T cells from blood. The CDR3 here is CASGRAGGVTDTQYF. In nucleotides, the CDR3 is TGTGCCAGCGGACGAGCGGGGGGAGTGACAGATACGCAGTATTTT.